The 24 T cell receptor beta chains given below trace back to one sample, sequenced in a study of cytomegalovirus exposure and HLA in healthy donors. In the PCR, 60 Vbeta and 13 Jbeta primers were used. The data were produced by immunoSEQ multiplex PCR, yet TCRdb's version contains in-frame clones alone and is incomplete. Of fewer than 90,000 clones in the sample, about 73% are singletons; the top ten hold roughly 10%. Sequencing used PBMCs. These TCRs come from a woman in her fifties or sixties in good health and CMV-seropositive.

V gene TRBV29-1 combines with J gene TRBJ2-2, with TRBD1 matching over 7 bases. Looked up from germline, CDR1 is SQVTM and CDR2 is ANQGSEA. V dropped 6 bases and J dropped 2; count of bases not matched to a gene: 15. The CDR3 spans 17 residues. The CDR3 DNA is TGCAGCGTCCGGACAGGTGCCCCCGACCTTAACACCGGGGAGCTGTTTTTT. Its translation: CSVRTGAPDLNTGELFF.

The chain is built from TRBV4-3 and TRBJ1-2; perhaps TRBD1 as D (5 bases). CDR1 LGHNA and CDR2 YSLEER come from the germline V gene. The CDR3 sequence is 16 residues long. The V end lost 2 bases, the J end lost 4 bases, and 17 bases lay between the germline ends. CDR3 in amino acids: CASSQTHGGGGYGYTF. The CDR3 DNA reads as TGCGCCAGCAGCCAAACCCACGGCGGGGGAGGCTATGGCTACACCTTC.

The chain's CDR3 is CASSFRLYEQYF. CDR3 nucleotides: TGTGCCAGCAGTTTCCGACTCTACGAGCAGTACTTC. This chain connects TRBV28 to TRBJ2-7; D remains ambiguous. Germline-derived CDR1 and CDR2 are MDHEN and SYDVKM. The CDR3 consists of 12 residues. The V end lost 3 bases, the J end lost 3 bases, and 6 bases lay between the germline ends.

The rearrangement joins TRBV7-3 to TRBJ2-7; 13 nucleotides align to TRBD2. The CDR3 is 15 residues long. Germline lookup yields CDR1 SGHTA and CDR2 FQGTGA. Losses at the gene ends were 5 bases for V and 3 bases for J; bases not matched to a gene: 4. The CDR3 spells CASSAGLAGVYEQYF. CDR3 DNA sequence: TGTGCCAGCAGCGCCGGACTAGCGGGAGTCTACGAGCAGTACTTC. Full variable domain (rest looked up from reference TRBV7-3 and TRBJ2-7): GAGVSQTPSNKVTEKGKYVELRCDPISGHTALYWYRQSLGQGPEFLIYFQGTGAADDSGLPNDRFFAVRPEGSVSTLKIQRTERGDSAVYLCASSAGLAGVYEQYFGPGTRLTVT.

The chain carries TRBV6-5 and TRBJ1-3; D is uncertain. Per germline, CDR1 MNHEY and CDR2 SVGAGI. V was trimmed by 9 bases and J by 3 bases, leaving 12 bases between them. There are 13 residues in the CDR3. CDR3 nucleotide sequence: TGTGCCAGTAAAACTCTCATTGGAAACACCATATATTTT. Residues: CASKTLIGNTIYF.

The rearrangement links TRBV4-3 to TRBJ1-2; 9 positions match TRBD1. Trimming at V came to 3 bases and at J to 6 bases, leaving 8 bases not matched to a gene. The CDR3 sequence is 15 residues long. From germline, CDR1 is LGHNA and CDR2 YSLEER. The CDR3 DNA reads TGCGCCAGCAGCCATCCCGGGACAGGGCATCATGGCTACACCTTC. Protein product: CASSHPGTGHHGYTF.

V is TRBV7-8 and J is TRBJ2-3; possible D gene TRBD1, 5 bases. Germline values: CDR1 SGHVS, CDR2 FQNEAQ. The CDR3 has 14 residues. Trimming cost V 4 bases and J 5 bases, with 13 bases left between them. CDR3 amino acids: CASSSPQGVDTQYF. CDR3 in DNA: TGTGCCAGCAGCTCCCCCCAGGGCGTAGATACGCAGTATTTT.

A single count supports this clone. The chain uses TRBV10-3 and TRBJ1-5; 11 positions agree with TRBD1. The CDR3 contains 15 residues. CDR1 ENHRY and CDR2 SYGVKD come from the germline V gene. V was pared by 5 bases and J by 3 bases, with 3 bases of the junction left unmatched. The chain's CDR3 is CAISRTGGDNQPQHF. The CDR3, as DNA: TGTGCCATCAGTCGGACAGGGGGCGACAATCAGCCCCAGCATTTT.

This clone was counted a few times. The rearrangement links TRBV19 to TRBJ1-5, with TRBD1 matching over 9 bases. The CDR3 is made up of 14 amino acids. Germline CDR1 LNHDA, CDR2 SQIVND (reference sequence). The junction had 9 bases not matched to a gene; V was cut back by 9 bases and J by 6 bases. The CDR3 reads CASINRQGGQPQHF. The CDR3 DNA reads TGTGCCAGCATAAATAGACAGGGGGGTCAGCCCCAGCATTTT.

The chain links TRBV10-2 to TRBJ1-1; D remains ambiguous. The CDR3 has 16 residues. Germline values: CDR1 WSHSY, CDR2 SAAADI. The V end lost 3 bases, the J end lost 4 bases, and 18 bases lay between the germline ends. The CDR3 here is CASSEGTRWVSTEAFF. CDR3 DNA: TGCGCCAGCAGTGAAGGAACTAGGTGGGTATCCACTGAAGCTTTCTTT.

The J gene is TRBJ1-2, the V gene TRBV12-5; D is perhaps TRBD1 (5 bases). This CDR3 contains 14 residues. CDR1 is LGHNT, CDR2 FRNRAP, per germline. The V and J ends lost 6 bases and 4 bases respectively, with 15 bases between them. The CDR3 is CASGLTGDTYGYTF. In DNA form, the CDR3 reads TGTGCTAGTGGCCTAACAGGCGATACCTATGGCTACACCTTC.

V and J are TRBV30 and TRBJ1-4, with D tentatively TRBD1 (5 bases). Germline loops: CDR1 GTSNPN, CDR2 SVGIG (reference sequence). The ends were cut back, 1 base at V and 8 bases at J, with 11 bases in the middle. The CDR3 has 13 amino acids. CDR3 in amino acids: CAWSGGGREKLFF. The CDR3 DNA reads TGTGCCTGGAGTGGGGGGGGTAGGGAAAAACTGTTTTTT. Full variable domain (missing parts from reference TRBV30 and TRBJ1-4): SQTIHQWPATLVQPVGSPLSLECTVEGTSNPNLYWYRQAAGRGLQLLFYSVGIGQISSEVPQNLSASRPQDRQFILSSKKLLLSDSGFYLCAWSGGGREKLFFGSGTQLSVL.

This CDR3 reads CASSQESPGSGNTIYF. CDR3 coding DNA: TGTGCCAGCAGCCAAGAATCGCCCGGGTCTGGAAACACCATATATTTT. The genes are TRBV4-2 and TRBJ1-3; D remains ambiguous. Looked up from germline, CDR1 is LGHNA and CDR2 is YNFKEQ. The CDR3 is made up of 16 amino acids. V was pared by 0 bases and J by 1 base, with 10 bases between.

The chain employs TRBV15 and TRBJ1-1; TRBD1 agrees at 7 bases. Germline V CDR1 and CDR2: LNHNV, YYDKDF (reference sequence). The length of the CDR3 is 16 residues. V shed 0 bases and J 6 bases; nucleotides not matched to a gene: 10. This chain's CDR3 is CATSRDWTSQGAEAFF. The CDR3, as DNA: TGTGCCACCAGCAGAGATTGGACATCTCAGGGGGCTGAAGCTTTCTTT.

This clone was counted only a few times. The chain recombines TRBV11-3 with TRBJ2-2, with 10 positions matching TRBD1. The germline V gene has CDR1 SGHNT and CDR2 YENEEA. V lost 5 bases and J lost 4; bases outside the gene matches: 4. This CDR3 contains 15 residues. The CDR3 DNA reads TGTGCCAGCAGCGGAAGGACAGGGGGCACCGGGGAGCTGTTTTTT. As protein: CASSGRTGGTGELFF.

The genes are TRBV29-1 and TRBJ1-2; 9 bases match TRBD1. Germline CDR1 is SQVTM and CDR2 is ANQGSEA. This CDR3 contains 12 residues. V shed 7 bases, J shed 2 bases, and the junction held 2 bases outside the gene matches. CDR3 amino acids: CSAQGANYGYTF. The CDR3 coding sequence is TGCAGCGCACAGGGGGCGAACTATGGCTACACCTTC. Using reference TRBV29-1 and TRBJ1-2 for the parts outside the CDR3, the full variable domain is SAVISQKPSRDICQRGTSLTIQCQVDSQVTMMFWYRQQPGQSLTLIATANQGSEATYESGFVIDKFPISRPNLTFSTLTVSNMSPEDSSIYLCSAQGANYGYTFGSGTRLTVV.

The sample holds a few counts of this clone. The CDR3 DNA is TGTGCCAGCAGCACCCGACTAGCGGGAGACCAAGAGACCCAGTACTTC. Amino acids: CASSTRLAGDQETQYF. The chain links TRBV5-5 to TRBJ2-5; 12 bases are a match to TRBD2. The CDR3 contains 16 residues. CDR1 is SGHKS and CDR2 is YYEKEE in the germline V gene (reference sequence). The trim removed 4 bases at V and 0 bases at J, leaving 4 bases unmatched.

The V gene is TRBV5-1, the J gene TRBJ2-5; 12 bases agree with TRBD2. The CDR3 spans 14 residues. Trimming removed 4 bases from V and 4 bases from J; junction bases left unmatched: 2. The V gene's germline CDR1 is SGHRS and CDR2 YFSETQ. This CDR3 is CASSKLAGGETQYF. The CDR3 DNA is TGCGCCAGCAGCAAACTAGCGGGGGGAGAGACCCAGTACTTC.

This sequence joins TRBV5-6 and TRBJ2-7, with D maybe TRBD1 (6 bases). The length of the CDR3 is 15 residues. V was trimmed by 1 base and J by 3 bases, leaving 14 bases between them. Germline CDR1 reads SGHDT; CDR2 reads YYEEEE. The CDR3 here is CASSLRTALIYEQYF. The CDR3 DNA follows: TGTGCCAGCAGCTTGAGGACAGCCTTAATCTACGAGCAGTACTTC.

The chain employs TRBV5-1 and TRBJ2-3; 8 bases align to TRBD1. Germline loops: CDR1 SGHRS, CDR2 YFSETQ. The ends lost 0 bases at V and 0 bases at J; junction bases unmatched: 9. CDR3 length: 18 residues. The CDR3 reads CASSLEVRTGYSTDTQYF. DNA for the CDR3: TGCGCCAGCAGCTTGGAAGTTAGGACAGGGTATAGCACAGATACGCAGTATTTT.

The sample holds a few counts of this clone. This chain uses TRBV7-3 with TRBJ2-2, with D tentatively TRBD2 (5 bases). Deletions cut 8 bases from V and 0 bases from J, with 10 bases between. The CDR3 loop spans 14 amino acids. Germline CDR1 SGHTA, CDR2 FQGTGA. For the CDR3, the DNA is TGTGCCAGCGGAACGGGATCGAACACCGGGGAGCTGTTTTTT. Its protein product is CASGTGSNTGELFF.

This chain connects TRBV27 to TRBJ2-7; D possibly corresponds to TRBD1 (6 bases). Germline values: CDR1 MNHEY, CDR2 SMNVEV (reference sequence). Trimming removed 1 base at V and 7 bases at J, with 26 bases between. The length of the CDR3 is 18 residues. The CDR3 here is CASSLFSPGTLTLGEQYF. Here the CDR3 DNA reads TGTGCCAGCAGTTTATTTTCCCCCGGGACACTCACCTTGGGGGAGCAGTACTTC.

V gene TRBV7-2 combines with J gene TRBJ2-7, with a weak D call TRBD1 (5 bases). The CDR3 spans 13 residues. CDR1 is SGHTA and CDR2 is FQGNSA in the germline V gene. Between the trimmed V and J ends, which lost 7 bases and 3 bases, there was a span of 13 bases. The CDR3 sequence: CASNIEGVYEQYF. The CDR3 nucleotides are TGTGCCAGCAACATAGAAGGGGTCTACGAGCAGTACTTC.

The chain carries TRBV25-1 and TRBJ2-3, with 9 bases fitting TRBD2. Germline CDR1 is MGHDK and CDR2 is SYGVNS. The junction had 6 bases not matched to a gene; V was cut back by 8 bases and J by 6 bases. The CDR3 covers 13 residues. DNA of the CDR3: TGTGCCAGCCATAGCGGGAGCCACGATACGCAGTATTTT. Amino acids: CASHSGSHDTQYF.